These 13 T cell receptor beta chains were sequenced from one sample in a study of T-cell reconstitution after alpha-beta-depleted transplantation in children. The library targeted TCRbeta and was prepared with unique molecular identifiers. TCRdb itself ran the PCR reads through MiXCR, one entry per CDR3 protein. The data hold 150,000 to 250,000 distinct CDR3 sequences, with roughly 14% observed a single time. The sequencing here drew on PBMCs from the stem cell graft donor, taken from the stem cell graft. The receptor set was obtained from a human donor who donated a stem cell graft to a child with acute lymphoblastic leukemia.

This chain uses TRBV12-3 or TRBV12-4 with TRBJ2-4; either TRBD1 or TRBD2 may supply D (5 bases each). Deletions cut 2 bases from V and 4 bases from J, with 12 bases between. The CDR3 is 15 residues long. The CDR3 is CASSLLGREKNIQYF. CDR3 bases: TGTGCCAGCAGTTTACTTGGCAGGGAGAAAAACATTCAGTACTTC.

There are many counts of this clonotype. The V gene is TRBV5-1, the J gene TRBJ2-7; 11 bases are a match to TRBD2. This CDR3 region has 14 residues. Germline V gene lookup returns CDR1 SGHRS and CDR2 YFSETQ. The junction had 3 bases not matched to a gene; V was cut back by 2 bases and J by 5 bases. For the CDR3, the DNA is TGCGCCAGCAGCTTCGAACTAGCGGGAGACGAGCAGTACTTC. Amino acid sequence: CASSFELAGDEQYF.

This clonotype appeared many times. The chain couples TRBV29-1 to TRBJ2-1, with 11 bases fitting TRBD2. V shed 5 bases and J 7 bases; nucleotides not matched to a gene: 7. CDR3 length: 14 amino acids. Germline values: CDR1 SQVTM, CDR2 ANQGSEA. This CDR3 reads CSVLAGGPRNEQFF. The CDR3 nucleotides read TGCAGCGTTTTAGCGGGAGGGCCGCGGAATGAGCAGTTCTTC.

This clonotype has ten or more counts. This chain joins TRBV6-5 and TRBJ2-3, with unresolved D. The CDR3 length is 15 residues. V lost 2 bases and J lost 1, with 10 bases in between. Germline assignment: CDR1 MNHEY and CDR2 SVGAGI. The CDR3, as DNA: TGTGCCAGCAGTTACAGGCGTAAGGGCACAGATACGCAGTATTTT. It encodes CASSYRRKGTDTQYF.

This clonotype was found many times. The gene calls are TRBV4-1 and TRBJ1-1; TRBD1 is a possible D gene (6 bases). There are 16 residues in the CDR3. CDR1 and CDR2 (germline): MGHRA, YSYEKL. V was pared by 5 bases and J by 0 bases, with 16 bases between. In DNA form, the CDR3 reads TGCGCCAGCAGCTCTAAAGGGGGAGGGGTGAACACTGAAGCTTTCTTT. Encoded protein: CASSSKGGGVNTEAFF.

This clonotype was recorded many times. This chain joins TRBV12-3 or TRBV12-4 and TRBJ1-1, with 7 bases identical to TRBD1. V was pared by 3 bases and J by 2 bases, with 3 bases of the junction left unmatched. The CDR3 totals 14 residues. The CDR3 loop is CASSFRDSNTEAFF. CDR3 sequence (DNA): TGTGCCAGCAGTTTTCGGGACAGTAACACTGAAGCTTTCTTT.

This clonotype has ten or more counts. J is TRBJ2-1 and V is TRBV12-3 or TRBV12-4; D is perhaps TRBD2 (5 bases). The CDR3 has 12 amino acids. V gave up 6 bases and J gave up 7 bases, with 10 bases separating them. CDR3 sequence: CASRRRGNEQFF. In DNA, the CDR3 is TGTGCCAGCAGAAGACGAGGGAATGAGCAGTTCTTC.

This clonotype was picked up many times. This rearrangement joins TRBV5-1 to TRBJ2-1, with TRBD1 matching over 11 bases. CDR1 is SGHRS and CDR2 is YFSETQ in the germline V gene. V lost 4 bases, J lost 9 bases, and 9 bases stayed unmatched. The CDR3 runs 15 residues. The CDR3 coding sequence is TGCGCCAGCAGCCTCGCGGGACAGGGGGATAGTGAGCAGTTCTTC. Amino acid sequence: CASSLAGQGDSEQFF.

This clonotype was recorded many times. The chain links TRBV5-5 to TRBJ2-3; weak D call: TRBD1 (5 bases). The CDR3 loop spans 15 amino acids. Trimming shortened V by 3 bases and J by 0 bases, and 11 bases separated the two germline ends. Looked up from germline, CDR1 is SGHKS and CDR2 is YYEKEE (reference sequence). The DNA for the CDR3 is TGTGCCAGCAGCTCCAGGGCCCTGAGCACAGATACGCAGTATTTT. It encodes CASSSRALSTDTQYF. The whole variable domain, filled in from reference TRBV5-5 and TRBJ2-3, reads DAGVTQSPTHLIKTRGQQVTLRCSPISGHKSVSWYQQVLGQGPQFIFQYYEKEERGRGNFPDRFSARQFPNYSSELNVNALLLGDSALYLCASSSRALSTDTQYFGPGTRLTVL.

J is TRBJ1-4 and V is TRBV5-4; possibly TRBD1 for D (5 bases). CDR1 and CDR2 from the germline V gene are SGHNT and YYREEE (reference sequence). V lost 0 bases and J 12 bases, leaving 15 bases between the germline ends. This CDR3 is built from 14 residues. CDR3 loop: CASSLEGTRVELFF. In DNA, the CDR3 is TGTGCCAGCAGCTTGGAAGGGACGCGGGTTGAACTGTTTTTT. Full variable domain (remainder filled in from reference TRBV5-4 and TRBJ1-4): ETGVTQSPTHLIKTRGQQVTLRCSSQSGHNTVSWYQQALGQGPQFIFQYYREEENGRGNFPPRFSGLQFPNYSSELNVNALELDDSALYLCASSLEGTRVELFFGSGTQLSVL.

The rearrangement links TRBV5-1 to TRBJ2-7; D call uncertain. Germline V gene lookup returns CDR1 SGHRS and CDR2 YFSETQ. This CDR3 is 16 amino acids long. V lost 1 base and J 1 base, leaving 15 bases between the germline ends. As DNA, the CDR3 is TGCGCCAGCAGCTTGTATGGAACGCGCGATTCCTACGAGCAGTACTTC. Its translation: CASSLYGTRDSYEQYF.

This clonotype was seen many times. V is TRBV12-3 or TRBV12-4 and J is TRBJ1-6; D remains unclear. Trimming removed 3 bases from V and 6 bases from J, with 9 bases in between. The CDR3 is made up of 14 amino acids. In DNA, the CDR3 is TGTGCCAGCAGTTTGTCAGTGATTAATTCACCCCTCCACTTT. Translation: CASSLSVINSPLHF.

Many counts were recorded for this clonotype. This rearrangement joins TRBV12-3 or TRBV12-4 to TRBJ2-1, with TRBD2 matching over 7 bases. The CDR3 loop spans 14 amino acids. J lost 2 bases, V lost 5 bases, and 3 bases had no gene match. CDR3 DNA: TGTGCCAGCAGTGCGGGAGCCACCTACAATGAGCAGTTCTTC. This gives the protein CASSAGATYNEQFF.